This T cell receptor beta chain was recorded in a study of blood T cell repertoires in COVID-19. Those enrolled, adults aged 18 to 89 years, came from about two dozen US areas. Cohort assignment relied on participant-reported clinical history. What the recovered Cohort 3 donors had was two negative PCRs, clearance, or symptom resolution. Germline lookup yields CDR1 MNHEY and CDR2 SVGAGI. V was clipped by 10 bases and J by 7 bases; unmatched bases: 7. The CDR3 has 12 amino acids. Methods used by the authors: Counts of nucleated cells, estimated from reference gene primer amplification, were obtained. Profiled with immunoSEQ multiplex PCR; TCRdb holds only in-frame clones, not every one. V and J calls and clone size are given by that table; D and trimming were obtained from the DNA. The sample lists 200,000 or so clones, 80% to 85% occurring once. A few counts support this clone.

The source material was PBMCs or T cells enriched from blood (not recorded which). The J gene is TRBJ2-1, the V gene TRBV6-5; 7 bases agree with TRBD1. The source is a man aged 35-49 years who had recovered from COVID-19. CDR3 DNA sequence: TGTGCCACTGACAGGGTTGGGAATGAGCAGTTCTTC. Its protein product is CATDRVGNEQFF.